The 31 T cell receptor beta chains given below trace back to one sample, sequenced in a study of T cell responses to AZD1222 COVID-19 vaccine. The assay was immunoSEQ multiplex PCR, and TCRdb's table has in-frame clones only and misses some. The top ten clones hold almost 4.5% of a sample with 100,000 to 150,000 clones, roughly 85% of them seen once. The sequenced sample was peripheral blood, obtained 28 days after the second AZD1222 dose. These receptor sequences come from an adult who received the AZD1222 COVID-19 vaccine.

The chain joins TRBV6-1 to TRBJ1-2; the D gene is possibly TRBD1 (5 bases). The V end was cut by 3 bases, the J end by 7 bases, with 15 bases between. The CDR3 covers 14 residues. The germline V gene encodes CDR1 MNHNS and CDR2 SASEGT. The CDR3 spells CASSELAGGVGYTF. The CDR3 DNA reads TGTGCCAGCAGTGAGTTAGCGGGAGGGGTTGGCTACACCTTC.

This chain joins TRBV3-1 (or the pseudogene TRBV3-2) and TRBJ1-2, with D uncertain. This CDR3 is 14 amino acids long. With 3 bases removed from V and 6 bases from J, the gap between germline ends came to 14 bases. The germline V gene encodes CDR1 LGHDT and CDR2 YNNKEL (reference sequence). The CDR3 DNA is TGTGCCAGCAGCCAGGGGAGTAGTGTAAATGGCTACACCTTC. Amino acid sequence: CASSQGSSVNGYTF.

V is TRBV6-5 and J is TRBJ1-2; D gene uncertain. The V end was cut by 10 bases, the J end by 5 bases, with 11 bases between. Germline CDR1 and CDR2: MNHEY and SVGAGI. The CDR3 runs to 11 residues. DNA for the CDR3: TGTGCCACCACGTCAAATTATGGCTACACCTTC. Translation: CATTSNYGYTF.

V is TRBV11-1 and J is TRBJ1-1; 8 bases match TRBD1. This CDR3 comprises 16 residues. J was trimmed by 0 bases and V by 4 bases; bases with no gene match: 7. Germline values: CDR1 SGHAT, CDR2 FQDESV (reference sequence). In nucleotides, the CDR3 is TGTGCCAGCAGCTCCAGGACAGGGAGGTTGAACACTGAAGCTTTCTTT. It yields the protein CASSSRTGRLNTEAFF.

The chain recombines TRBV6-5 with TRBJ1-1; D not resolved. Germline assignment: CDR1 MNHEY and CDR2 SVGAGI. The CDR3 has 13 residues. The V end was cut by 4 bases, the J end by 1 base, with 7 bases between. The CDR3 DNA follows: TGTGCCAGCAGTTGGTTAGGGAACACTGAAGCTTTCTTT. This gives the protein CASSWLGNTEAFF.

The V call is TRBV4-1, the J call TRBJ2-2; D perhaps matches TRBD2 (6 bases). The V gene's germline CDR1 is MGHRA and CDR2 YSYEKL. The CDR3 has 15 residues. With 6 bases removed from V and 7 bases from J, the gap between germline ends came to 18 bases. The CDR3 DNA follows: TGCGCCAGCAGGATACCGGGAGCAGGGAGCGGGGAGCTGTTTTTT. This codes for CASRIPGAGSGELFF.

The gene calls are TRBV5-1 and TRBJ1-2; 8 bases agree with TRBD1. This CDR3 has 15 residues. V was pared by 3 bases and J by 5 bases, with 9 bases of the junction left unmatched. Germline loops: CDR1 SGHRS, CDR2 YFSETQ. The CDR3 loop reads CASSSQGQGTYGYTF. CDR3 sequence (DNA): TGCGCCAGCAGCTCACAAGGACAGGGTACTTATGGCTACACCTTC.

The chain uses TRBV2 and TRBJ1-4; 9 positions match TRBD1. With 2 bases clipped from V and 7 bases from J, the junction kept 8 bases outside the gene matches. CDR3 length equals 16 residues. Germline loops: CDR1 SNHLY, CDR2 FYNNEI. The CDR3, as DNA: TGTGCCAGCAGTGAAAGTCTGGGACAGGGAGCTGAAAAACTGTTTTTT. Amino acids: CASSESLGQGAEKLFF. Combining the CDR3 with reference TRBV2 and TRBJ1-4 gives the whole variable domain EPEVTQTPSHQVTQMGQEVILRCVPISNHLYFYWYRQILGQKVEFLVSFYNNEISEKSEIFDDQFSVERPDGSNFTLKIRSTKLEDSAMYFCASSESLGQGAEKLFFGSGTQLSVL.

This rearrangement joins TRBV30 to TRBJ1-4, with D hard to call. Between the trimmed V and J ends, which lost 3 bases and 1 base, there was a span of 6 bases. CDR3 length equals 13 residues. Germline-derived CDR1 and CDR2 are GTSNPN and SVGIG (reference sequence). The CDR3, as DNA: TGTGCCTGGAGAAAGTTAACTAATGAAAAACTGTTTTTT. It encodes CAWRKLTNEKLFF.

V is TRBV14 and J is TRBJ1-6; D not resolved. This CDR3 comprises 15 residues. CDR1 is SGHDN, CDR2 FVKESK, per germline. Trimming removed 2 bases at V and 9 bases at J, with 14 bases between. The CDR3 reads CASSQSSLQRSPLHF. Written as DNA, the CDR3 is TGTGCCAGCAGCCAATCATCCCTACAGCGTTCACCCCTCCACTTT.

The gene calls are TRBV27 and TRBJ1-2; 7 bases are shared with TRBD1. Germline loops: CDR1 MNHEY, CDR2 SMNVEV (reference sequence). The CDR3 contains 13 residues. The ends lost 5 bases at V and 4 bases at J; junction bases unmatched: 4. CDR3 DNA sequence: TGTGCCAGCAGTGTGGGACAGCGCTATGGCTACACCTTC. Encoded protein: CASSVGQRYGYTF.

The chain recombines TRBV6-5 with TRBJ1-5; TRBD1 is a possible D gene (6 bases). The CDR3 contains 13 residues. Trimming removed 6 bases from V and 4 bases from J, with 10 bases in between. Germline loops: CDR1 MNHEY, CDR2 SVGAGI. The CDR3, as DNA: TGTGCCAGCAGAAGACAGGATAATCAGCCCCAGCATTTT. Translated, it gives CASRRQDNQPQHF.

This chain links TRBV5-4 with TRBJ1-2; D remains unclear. Germline V gene sequence: CDR1 SGHNT, CDR2 YYREEE (reference sequence). The CDR3 spans 15 residues. V was cut by 4 bases and J by 5 bases, with 18 bases left in between. In DNA, the CDR3 is TGTGCCAGCAGCCATAGGACTTCCGATCTATATGGCTACACCTTC. As protein: CASSHRTSDLYGYTF.

J is TRBJ1-5 and V is TRBV3-1 (or the pseudogene TRBV3-2); D unclear. CDR3 length: 14 amino acids. Germline V lookup: CDR1 LGHDT, CDR2 YNNKEL (reference sequence). Trimming cost V 5 bases and J 6 bases, with 14 bases left between them. For the CDR3, the DNA is TGTGCCAGCAGCTCCCGTTCCGGACGTCAGCCCCAGCATTTT. It yields the protein CASSSRSGRQPQHF.

CDR3 nucleotide sequence: TGTGCCAGCAGCTTGAGGGGACTCAACACCGGGGAGCTGTTTTTT. Translated, it gives CASSLRGLNTGELFF. This rearrangement joins TRBV7-3 to TRBJ2-2, with D perhaps matching TRBD2 (6 bases). V was trimmed by 3 bases and J by 2 bases, leaving 10 bases between them. The CDR3 sequence is 15 residues long. The germline gives CDR1 SGHTA, CDR2 FQGTGA.

The chain couples TRBV7-2 to TRBJ2-1; D is unclear. The CDR3 extends over 13 amino acids. Per the germline V gene, CDR1 is SGHTA and CDR2 is FQGNSA. Trimming removed 0 bases from V and 10 bases from J, with 10 bases in between. The DNA of the CDR3 is TGTGCCAGCAGCTTAGCGAACGGGCCCGAGCAGTTCTTC. It yields the protein CASSLANGPEQFF.

This chain connects TRBV5-6 to TRBJ1-6; no firm D call. Germline CDR1 SGHDT, CDR2 YYEEEE. The V gene lost 4 bases and the J gene lost 11 bases, with 19 bases spanning the gap. The CDR3 has 15 residues. In nucleotides, the CDR3 is TGTGCCAGCAGCATCCGGATGGCTGAGGGTACACCCCTCCACTTT. Translation: CASSIRMAEGTPLHF.

The V and J genes are TRBV9 and TRBJ2-3; D uncertain. This CDR3 is built from 12 residues. Between the trimmed V and J ends, which lost 4 bases and 4 bases, there was a span of 7 bases. The germline V gene encodes CDR1 SGDLS and CDR2 YYNGEE. CDR3 nucleotide sequence: TGTGCCAGCAGCCCCCGGCCAGATACGCAGTATTTT. Amino acids: CASSPRPDTQYF.

The V gene is TRBV19, the J gene TRBJ2-7; weak D call: TRBD1 (6 bases). CDR3 length: 16 residues. Germline V gene lookup returns CDR1 LNHDA and CDR2 SQIVND (reference sequence). With 3 bases removed from V and 0 bases from J, the gap between germline ends came to 15 bases. The CDR3 sequence: CASSMSGVRGSYEQYF. The CDR3 nucleotides are TGTGCCAGTAGTATGTCTGGGGTCAGGGGCTCCTACGAGCAGTACTTC.

The DNA for the CDR3 is TGTGCCAGCAGCCCCCAGGGAAGGGGCTACACCTTC. It yields the protein CASSPQGRGYTF. V and J are TRBV5-6 and TRBJ1-2, with a weak D call TRBD1 (5 bases). Trimming pared 4 bases from V and 8 bases from J, leaving 12 bases between. There are 12 residues in the CDR3. The germline V gene encodes CDR1 SGHDT and CDR2 YYEEEE.

The chain couples TRBV6-5 to TRBJ2-2, with 7 bases lining up with TRBD1. Germline CDR1 MNHEY, CDR2 SVGAGI. J lost 6 bases, V lost 8 bases, and 9 bases had no gene match. This CDR3 is 14 amino acids long. The CDR3 region has the DNA TGTGCCAGCCACGAGAGGGGGCGCGCCGGGGAGCTGTTTTTT. Its translation: CASHERGRAGELFF.

The chain employs TRBV5-6 and TRBJ2-5; D unresolved. The CDR3 totals 13 residues. Trimming shortened V by 2 bases and J by 0 bases, and 5 bases separated the two germline ends. CDR1 is SGHDT, CDR2 YYEEEE, per germline. CDR3 sequence (DNA): TGTGCCAGCAGCTTTAGGAACCAAGAGACCCAGTACTTC. Translated, it gives CASSFRNQETQYF.

CDR3 in amino acids: CASSWSRDRQEITDTQYF. In DNA form, the CDR3 reads TGTGCCAGCAGCTGGAGCCGGGACAGGCAAGAGATCACAGATACGCAGTATTTT. V is TRBV7-8 and J is TRBJ2-3; 8 bases agree with TRBD1. The germline V gene encodes CDR1 SGHVS and CDR2 FQNEAQ. This CDR3 region has 18 residues. Trimming cost V 4 bases and J 2 bases; bases outside gene matches: 14.

The rearrangement uses TRBV6-5 and TRBJ1-1, with D hard to call. CDR3 length: 12 amino acids. Germline CDR1 reads MNHEY; CDR2 reads SVGAGI. V was trimmed by 6 bases and J by 7 bases, leaving 12 bases between them. The CDR3 sequence is CASSKGRVEAFF. DNA of the CDR3: TGTGCCAGCAGCAAGGGCAGAGTTGAAGCTTTCTTT.

The V call is TRBV19, the J call TRBJ2-7, with 7 bases matching TRBD2. The CDR3 has 13 residues. CDR1 and CDR2 from the germline V gene are LNHDA and SQIVND (reference sequence). J gave up 3 bases and V 3 bases, and 2 bases lay outside the gene matches. The CDR3 loop is CASSIQRDYEQYF. The CDR3 DNA sequence: TGTGCCAGTAGTATCCAGCGGGACTACGAGCAGTACTTC. Full variable domain (missing parts from reference TRBV19 and TRBJ2-7): DGGITQSPKYLFRKEGQNVTLSCEQNLNHDAMYWYRQDPGQGLRLIYYSQIVNDFQKGDIAEGYSVSREKKESFPLTVTSAQKNPTAFYLCASSIQRDYEQYFGPGTRLTVT.

Only one count was recorded for this clone. In nucleotides, the CDR3 is TGTGCCAGTAGTCCCACAGGGGGCGACTATGGCTACACCTTC. This codes for CASSPTGGDYGYTF. The chain uses TRBV19 and TRBJ1-2; 9 bases map to TRBD1. V lost 5 bases and J lost 3; bases outside the gene matches: 4. The CDR3 covers 14 residues. CDR1 is LNHDA and CDR2 is SQIVND in the germline V gene (reference sequence).

This sequence joins TRBV6-1 and TRBJ1-2, with D possibly being TRBD1 (5 bases). The germline gives CDR1 MNHNS, CDR2 SASEGT. Deletions cut 0 bases from V and 4 bases from J, with 12 bases between. CDR3 length: 15 residues. The DNA of the CDR3 is TGTGCCAGCAGTGAAGCGCCAGGGATTAGCTATGGCTACACCTTC. As protein: CASSEAPGISYGYTF.

This chain joins TRBV5-1 and TRBJ2-3; the D call may be TRBD1 or TRBD2 (6 bases each). Trimming cost V 3 bases and J 3 bases, with 14 bases left between them. CDR1 SGHRS and CDR2 YFSETQ come from the germline V gene. The CDR3 consists of 15 residues. CDR3 amino acids: CASSWGAALTDTQYF. The CDR3 DNA reads as TGCGCCAGCAGCTGGGGGGCAGCCCTGACAGATACGCAGTATTTT.

The table lists this clone with a count of one. This chain uses TRBV24-1 with TRBJ2-5; D gene uncertain. This CDR3 is 12 amino acids long. Germline V gives CDR1 KGHDR, CDR2 SFDVKD. Deletions cut 1 base from V and 5 bases from J, with 4 bases between. The CDR3 DNA sequence: TGTGCCACCAGTGATTTAAAGGAGACCCAGTACTTC. Translated: CATSDLKETQYF.

This clone was observed once. The genes are TRBV12-3 or TRBV12-4 and TRBJ1-2; D not resolved. The CDR3 contains 13 residues. Trimming shortened V by 2 bases and J by 3 bases, and 7 bases separated the two germline ends. CDR3 bases: TGTGCCAGCAGTTTACAGGCACACTATGGCTACACCTTC. Its protein is CASSLQAHYGYTF.

This rearrangement joins TRBV15 to TRBJ2-5; D is possibly TRBD1 (6 bases). There are 15 residues in the CDR3. Looked up from germline, CDR1 is LNHNV and CDR2 is YYDKDF (reference sequence). V was shortened by 8 bases and J by 7 bases, with 23 bases between the two germline ends. As DNA, the CDR3 is TGTGCCACCGGAACAGGACCGGGACATCGAGGGACCCAGTACTTC. Translating it yields CATGTGPGHRGTQYF.